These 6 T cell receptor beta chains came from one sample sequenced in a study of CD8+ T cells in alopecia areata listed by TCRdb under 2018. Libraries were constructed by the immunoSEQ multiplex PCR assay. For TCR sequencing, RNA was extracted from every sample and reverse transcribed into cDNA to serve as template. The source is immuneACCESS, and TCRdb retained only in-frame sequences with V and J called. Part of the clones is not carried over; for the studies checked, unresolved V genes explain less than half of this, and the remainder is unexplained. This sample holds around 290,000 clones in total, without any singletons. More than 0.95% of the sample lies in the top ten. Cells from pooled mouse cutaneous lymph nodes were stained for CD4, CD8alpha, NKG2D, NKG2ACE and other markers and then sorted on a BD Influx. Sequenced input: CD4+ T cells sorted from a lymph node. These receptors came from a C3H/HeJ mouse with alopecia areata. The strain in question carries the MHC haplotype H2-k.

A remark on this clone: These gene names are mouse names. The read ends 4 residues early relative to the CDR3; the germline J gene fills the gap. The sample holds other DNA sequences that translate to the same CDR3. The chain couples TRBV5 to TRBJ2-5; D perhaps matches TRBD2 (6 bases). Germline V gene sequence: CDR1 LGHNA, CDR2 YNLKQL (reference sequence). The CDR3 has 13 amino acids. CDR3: CASSQDGGDTQYF. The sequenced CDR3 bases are TGTGCCAGCAGCCAAGATGGGGGTGAC.

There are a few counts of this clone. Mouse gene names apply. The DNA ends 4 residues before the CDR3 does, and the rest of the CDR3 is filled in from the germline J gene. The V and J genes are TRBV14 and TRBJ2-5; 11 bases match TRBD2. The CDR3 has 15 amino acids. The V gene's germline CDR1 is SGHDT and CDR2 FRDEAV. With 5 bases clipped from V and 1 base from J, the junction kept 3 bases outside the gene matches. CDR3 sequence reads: CASSQDWGDQDTQYF. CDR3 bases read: TGTGCCAGCAGCCAGGACTGGGGGGACCAAGAC.

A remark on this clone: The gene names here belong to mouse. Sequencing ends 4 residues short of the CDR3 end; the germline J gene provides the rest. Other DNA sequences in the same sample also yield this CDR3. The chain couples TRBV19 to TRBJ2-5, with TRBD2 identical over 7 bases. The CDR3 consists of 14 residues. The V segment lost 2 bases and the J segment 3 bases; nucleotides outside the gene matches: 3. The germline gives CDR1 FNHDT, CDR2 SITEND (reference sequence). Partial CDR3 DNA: TGTGCCAGCAGTATTCCTGGGGGACAAGAC. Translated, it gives CASSIPGGQD. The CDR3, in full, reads CASSIPGGQDTQYF.

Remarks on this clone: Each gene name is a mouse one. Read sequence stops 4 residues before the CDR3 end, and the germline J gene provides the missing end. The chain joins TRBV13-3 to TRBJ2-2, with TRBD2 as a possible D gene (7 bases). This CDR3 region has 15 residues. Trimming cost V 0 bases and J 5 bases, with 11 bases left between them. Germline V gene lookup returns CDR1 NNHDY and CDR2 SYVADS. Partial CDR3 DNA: TGTGCCAGCAGTGATGGGGGGGCGCGGACCGGG. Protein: CASSDGGARTG. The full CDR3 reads CASSDGGARTGQLYF.

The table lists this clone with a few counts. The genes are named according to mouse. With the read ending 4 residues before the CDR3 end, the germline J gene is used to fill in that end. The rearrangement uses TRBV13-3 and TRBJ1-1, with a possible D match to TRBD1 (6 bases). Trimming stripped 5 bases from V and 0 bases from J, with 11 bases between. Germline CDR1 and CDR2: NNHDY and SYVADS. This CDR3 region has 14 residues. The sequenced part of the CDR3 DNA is TGTGCCAGCAGGCTACAGGGTTCAAACACA. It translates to CASRLQGSNT. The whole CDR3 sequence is CASRLQGSNTEVFF.

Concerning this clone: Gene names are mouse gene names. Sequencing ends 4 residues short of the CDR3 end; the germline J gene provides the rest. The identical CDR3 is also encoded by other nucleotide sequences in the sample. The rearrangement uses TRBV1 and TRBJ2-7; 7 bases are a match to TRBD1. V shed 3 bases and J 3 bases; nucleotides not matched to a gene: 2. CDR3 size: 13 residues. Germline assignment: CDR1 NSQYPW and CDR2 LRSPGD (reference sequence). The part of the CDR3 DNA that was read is TGCACCTGCAGTGCCCCAGGGGGCTAT. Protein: CTCSAPGGY. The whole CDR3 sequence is CTCSAPGGYEQYF.